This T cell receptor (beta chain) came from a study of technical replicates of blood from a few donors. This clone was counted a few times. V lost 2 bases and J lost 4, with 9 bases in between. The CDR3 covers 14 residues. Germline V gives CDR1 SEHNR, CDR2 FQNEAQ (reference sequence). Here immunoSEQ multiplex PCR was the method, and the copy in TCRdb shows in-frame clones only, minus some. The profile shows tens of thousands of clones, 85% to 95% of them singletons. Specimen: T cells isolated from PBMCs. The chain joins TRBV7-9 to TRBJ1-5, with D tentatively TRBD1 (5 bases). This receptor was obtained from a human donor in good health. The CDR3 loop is CASSLRQGNQPQHF. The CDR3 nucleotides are TGTGCCAGCAGCTTACGGCAGGGAAATCAGCCCCAGCATTTT.